These 10 T cell receptor beta chains share one sample of origin, sequenced in a study of T cells after yellow fever vaccination. One entry per CDR3 protein, called by TCRdb with MiXCR from the 5' RACE reads. This table has 400,000 to 650,000 distinct CDR3 sequences, less than 25% appearing once. The sequencing used PBMCs, collected about 21 days after the first yellow fever vaccination. The source is a man aged 18-30 years who received the YFV17D yellow fever vaccine.

This chain links TRBV4-2 with TRBJ2-1; 7 bases are a match to TRBD2. Germline CDR1 LGHNA, CDR2 YNFKEQ. The CDR3 contains 18 residues. With V trimmed by 3 bases and J by 7 bases, 18 bases remained unmatched. The CDR3 DNA is TGTGCCAGCAGCCAGAGGGGAGCCCTAGGACTAGTTGAAAATGAGCAGTTCTTC. This codes for CASSQRGALGLVENEQFF.

V and J are TRBV11-2 and TRBJ2-1, with a weak D call TRBD1 (5 bases). CDR1 is SGHAT, CDR2 FQNNGV, per germline. Trimming left V 1 base short and J 15 bases short, with 16 bases between. The CDR3 runs 13 residues. For the CDR3, the DNA is TGTGCCAGCAGCTTAGGGGGCGTCCAACCTCCGTTCTTC. It translates to CASSLGGVQPPFF.

V gene TRBV7-8 combines with J gene TRBJ1-4; tentatively, D is TRBD1 (6 bases). Germline CDR1 SGHVS, CDR2 FQNEAQ. Deletions cut 5 bases from V and 2 bases from J, with 15 bases between. The CDR3 has 16 amino acids. The CDR3 here is CASSPQGVLTNEKLFF. CDR3 DNA sequence: TGTGCCAGCAGCCCACAGGGAGTTCTCACTAATGAAAAACTGTTTTTT. Variable domain in full (rest from reference TRBV7-8 and TRBJ1-4): GAGVSQSPRYKVAKRGQDVALRCDPISGHVSLFWYQQALGQGPEFLTYFQNEAQLDKSGLPSDRFFAERPEGSVSTLKIQRTQQEDSAVYLCASSPQGVLTNEKLFFGSGTQLSVL.

This clonotype occurred a few times. The chain carries TRBV7-2 and TRBJ2-1; 8 bases map to TRBD2. Trimming at V came to 7 bases and at J to 8 bases, leaving 13 bases not matched to a gene. The V gene's germline CDR1 is SGHTA and CDR2 FQGNSA. This CDR3 comprises 15 residues. CDR3 loop: CASIPPGSGIDEQFF. CDR3 sequence (DNA): TGTGCCAGCATCCCCCCCGGTAGCGGGATCGATGAGCAGTTCTTC.

This clonotype was seen more than once but under ten times. J is TRBJ2-1 and V is TRBV7-3; TRBD2 matches 9 bases. The CDR3 extends over 15 amino acids. V trimming: 2 bases; J trimming: 6 bases; junction bases outside the gene matches: 5. CDR1 and CDR2 from the germline V gene are SGHTA and FQGTGA. Written as DNA, the CDR3 is TGTGCCAGCAGCTTAGGCGGGGGGGGATTCAATGAGCAGTTCTTC. Translation: CASSLGGGGFNEQFF. The full variable domain, its missing parts supplied by reference TRBV7-3 and TRBJ2-1, is GAGVSQTPSNKVTEKGKYVELRCDPISGHTALYWYRQSLGQGPEFLIYFQGTGAADDSGLPNDRFFAVRPEGSVSTLKIQRTERGDSAVYLCASSLGGGGFNEQFFGPGTRLTVL.

The chain employs TRBV10-2 and TRBJ2-7, with TRBD2 matching over 12 bases. V lost 3 bases, J lost 6 bases, and 6 bases stayed unmatched. CDR3 length equals 15 residues. CDR1 and CDR2 from the germline V gene are WSHSY and SAAADI. The CDR3 sequence is CASSELAGGLGEQYF. The CDR3 nucleotides are TGCGCCAGCAGTGAACTAGCGGGGGGCCTAGGCGAGCAGTACTTC.

The CDR3 sequence is CASSYSWGQANSPLHF. DNA of the CDR3: TGTGCCAGCAGTTACTCTTGGGGACAGGCCAATTCACCCCTCCACTTT. The chain has TRBV6-5 and TRBJ1-6; 8 bases agree with TRBD1. V shed 0 bases and J 7 bases; nucleotides not matched to a gene: 5. This CDR3 region has 16 residues. The germline V gene encodes CDR1 MNHEY and CDR2 SVGAGI.

This clonotype showed up just a few times. This sequence joins TRBV7-9 and TRBJ2-3; 9 bases line up with TRBD1. Per germline, CDR1 SEHNR and CDR2 FQNEAQ (reference sequence). The CDR3 loop spans 16 amino acids. Trimming at V came to 1 base and at J to 3 bases, leaving 5 bases not matched to a gene. The chain's CDR3 is CASSLEGTGWTDTQYF. The CDR3 DNA follows: TGTGCCAGCAGCTTAGAAGGGACAGGGTGGACAGATACGCAGTATTTT.

The sample holds a few counts of this clonotype. The CDR3 is CASSFGGGDEQFF. The CDR3 DNA follows: TGTGCCAGCAGTTTTGGGGGGGGGGATGAGCAGTTCTTC. The chain couples TRBV27 to TRBJ2-1, with 7 bases aligning to TRBD2. Per germline, CDR1 MNHEY and CDR2 SMNVEV (reference sequence). The V segment lost 3 bases and the J segment 8 bases; nucleotides outside the gene matches: 4. The CDR3 is 13 residues long.

The chain combines TRBV7-2 with TRBJ2-5, with 8 bases identical to TRBD2. Trimming removed 5 bases from V and 5 bases from J; junction bases left unmatched: 10. The CDR3 covers 15 residues. Germline CDR1 SGHTA, CDR2 FQGNSA. The CDR3 sequence is CASSPSGGQRETQYF. The DNA of the CDR3 is TGTGCCAGCAGCCCGAGCGGGGGTCAAAGGGAGACCCAGTACTTC.